This T cell receptor beta chain was sequenced for a study of spatial heterogeneity in lung cancer. Study-wide context: The donors comprised roughly 71 untreated early-stage non-small cell lung cancer patients. Follow-up PBMC specimens underwent sequencing when available; their median timing was around 2 years after resection.

Unique molecular identifiers tagged every individual TCR cDNA molecule. Each CDR3 protein is one row after TCRdb ran MiXCR on the 5' RACE reads. This table has fewer than 20,000 distinct CDR3 sequences, 9.2% appearing once. This clonotype was observed many times. Indicated time point: blood at routine non-recurrence follow-up after resection. Unsorted samples of tumor, nontumor lung or frozen PBMC had their whole RNA sequenced. V trimming: 2 bases; J trimming: 3 bases; junction bases outside the gene matches: 7. Germline CDR1 and CDR2: DFQATT and SNEGSKA (reference sequence). The CDR3 extends over 15 amino acids.

The chain carries TRBV20-1 and TRBJ2-7; 10 bases fit TRBD1. Material: PBMCs, obtained at follow-up. This receptor was identified in a male donor with early-stage non-small cell lung cancer. This chain's CDR3 is CSARPPGQGIYEQYF. CDR3 coding DNA: TGCAGTGCTAGACCCCCGGGACAGGGGATCTACGAGCAGTACTTC.